This is a list of T cell receptor beta chains from one sample in a study of T cell responses to AZD1222 COVID-19 vaccine. Clones were sequenced by immunoSEQ multiplex PCR, and TCRdb holds only the in-frame ones, with some missing. The sample carries 150,000 or so clones, 94% recorded once. The specimen comprised peripheral blood, sampled 28 days after the second AZD1222 dose. The receptors come from an adult who received the AZD1222 COVID-19 vaccine. Both conserved end residues are part of each CDR3. D genes are given only for firm matches.

v_gene,d_gene,j_gene,CDR3aa,CDR3nt
TRBV18,TRBD1,TRBJ2-2,CASSPGQQGATGELFF,TGTGCCAGCTCACCAGGCCAACAGGGGGCCACCGGGGAGCTGTTTTTT
TRBV6-5,.,TRBJ2-7,CASNGGYEQYF,TGTGCCAGCAATGGGGGATACGAGCAGTACTTC
TRBV2,.,TRBJ2-7,CASSEVGDRVF,TGTGCCAGCAGTGAGGTGGGCGACCGTGTCTTC
TRBV28,.,TRBJ1-2,CASSPNYGYTF,TGTGCCAGCAGTCCTAACTATGGCTACACCTTC
TRBV6-2/TRBV6-3,TRBD2,TRBJ2-1,CASSYVALTSGRLSSYNEQFF,TGTGCCAGCAGTTATGTCGCTTTGACTAGCGGGAGGCTAAGCTCCTACAATGAGCAGTTCTTC
TRBV2,.,TRBJ2-1,CASTRTSSIEQFF,TGTGCCAGCACCCGGACCAGTTCCATTGAGCAGTTCTTC
TRBV5-6,TRBD1,TRBJ1-5,CASSLGTGGIQPQHF,TGTGCCAGCAGCCTGGGGACAGGGGGCATTCAGCCCCAGCATTTT
TRBV7-9,.,TRBJ2-1,CASSQKYNEQFF,TGTGCCAGCAGCCAAAAATACAATGAGCAGTTCTTC
TRBV4-1,.,TRBJ2-3,CASSRTTDTQYF,TGCGCCAGCAGCCGAACTACAGATACGCAGTATTTT
TRBV10-1,.,TRBJ1-1,CASSERDLGRAFF,TGCGCCAGCAGTGAGCGGGACCTGGGGAGAGCTTTCTTT
TRBV19,TRBD2,TRBJ2-1,CASSYRTRSSYNEQFF,TGTGCCAGTAGTTACCGGACTAGAAGCTCCTACAATGAGCAGTTCTTC